The rows below give T cell receptor beta chains drawn from one sample of a study of cytomegalovirus exposure and HLA in healthy donors. Data came from immunoSEQ multiplex PCR; TCRdb stores just in-frame clones and leaves some out. The sample is made up of about 50,000 clones, and the top ten hold roughly 12% of it. The specimen was PBMCs. Receptors originate from a man younger than 30 in good health and CMV-seropositive. Both conserved end residues are part of each CDR3. The order of the fields is CDR3 length, D gene, J gene, V gene, CDR3 DNA, CDR3 protein. The D gene is left open where the match is weak.

length: 15
D: TRBD1
J: TRBJ1-5
V: TRBV28
DNA: TGTGCCAGCAGTTTAGGGCAGGGGGAAAATCAGCCCCAGCATTTT
CDR3: CASSLGQGENQPQHF

length: 12
D: .
J: TRBJ1-2
V: TRBV28
DNA: TGTGCCAGCAGTCGAGGGAGGTATGGCTACACCTTC
CDR3: CASSRGRYGYTF

length: 13
D: .
J: TRBJ2-2
V: TRBV6-4
DNA: TGTGCCAGCAGTGACTCTAGCACCGGGGAGCTGTTTTTT
CDR3: CASSDSSTGELFF

length: 13
D: .
J: TRBJ2-2
V: TRBV7-2
DNA: TGTGCCAGCAGCCAGACAACAGGCGGGGAGCTGTTTTTT
CDR3: CASSQTTGGELFF

length: 15
D: .
J: TRBJ2-5
V: TRBV5-5
DNA: TGTGCCAGCAGCAAGACAGGTCCAGCTGGGGAGACCCAGTACTTC
CDR3: CASSKTGPAGETQYF

length: 16
D: TRBD2
J: TRBJ2-5
V: TRBV6-5
DNA: TGTGCCAGCAGTTCCCCTTTGATAGCGGGGGAAGAGACCCAGTACTTC
CDR3: CASSSPLIAGEETQYF

length: 14
D: .
J: TRBJ2-7
V: TRBV14
DNA: TGTGCCAGCAGCCAAAGGACAGTTTTCAACGAGCAGTACTTC
CDR3: CASSQRTVFNEQYF

length: 14
D: .
J: TRBJ2-7
V: TRBV25-1
DNA: TGTGCCAGCAGTGAATACGAGGGAAGCTACGAGCAGTACTTC
CDR3: CASSEYEGSYEQYF

length: 16
D: TRBD2
J: TRBJ2-3
V: TRBV9
DNA: TGTGCCAGCACCCCCCTGGGGGCTAGCGGGAGGGATACGCAGTATTTT
CDR3: CASTPLGASGRDTQYF

length: 13
D: .
J: TRBJ1-1
V: TRBV19
DNA: TGTGCCAGTAGACAGGGCCCGAACACTGAAGCTTTCTTT
CDR3: CASRQGPNTEAFF

length: 15
D: TRBD1
J: TRBJ2-1
V: TRBV27
DNA: TGTGCCAGCAGTTTAGGGGGACAGGGATACAATGAGCAGTTCTTC
CDR3: CASSLGGQGYNEQFF

length: 17
D: .
J: TRBJ2-3
V: TRBV2
DNA: TGTGCCAGCAGTGCTTTGCGGAGAACCCTTAGCACAGATACGCAGTATTTT
CDR3: CASSALRRTLSTDTQYF

length: 15
D: .
J: TRBJ2-2
V: TRBV15
DNA: TGTGCCACCAGCCGTGGTAGCGGACGCACCGGGGAGCTGTTTTTT
CDR3: CATSRGSGRTGELFF

length: 12
D: .
J: TRBJ2-3
V: TRBV30
DNA: TGTGCCTGTATTCGGTCCACAGATACGCAGTATTTT
CDR3: CACIRSTDTQYF

length: 16
D: TRBD1
J: TRBJ1-2
V: TRBV7-9
DNA: TGTGCCAGCAGCCCCGTTACCGCCCGGGACAGGGCAAGCTACACCTTC
CDR3: CASSPVTARDRASYTF

length: 13
D: .
J: TRBJ2-7
V: TRBV7-2
DNA: TGTGCCAGCAGCTTATCCAGGGAAGGAGAGCAGTACTTC
CDR3: CASSLSREGEQYF

length: 13
D: TRBD1
J: TRBJ1-5
V: TRBV29-1
DNA: TGCAGCGTTGGGGACAGGGAAGGTCAGCCCCAGCATTTT
CDR3: CSVGDREGQPQHF

length: 13
D: .
J: TRBJ2-7
V: TRBV25-1
DNA: TGTGCCAGCAGATCGCGGCAGGGAACGGGGCAGTACTTC
CDR3: CASRSRQGTGQYF

length: 14
D: .
J: TRBJ1-5
V: TRBV6-5
DNA: TGTGCCAGCAGCACTAGGACAGGCAATCAGCCCCAGCATTTT
CDR3: CASSTRTGNQPQHF

length: 14
D: .
J: TRBJ2-1
V: TRBV11-2
DNA: TGTGCCAGCAGCCCTAGGAGCTCCTACAATGAGCAGTTCTTC
CDR3: CASSPRSSYNEQFF

length: 12
D: TRBD1
J: TRBJ1-1
V: TRBV12-5
DNA: TGTGCTAGTGGTTTGGACAGGGGACAAGCTTTCTTT
CDR3: CASGLDRGQAFF

length: 15
D: .
J: TRBJ1-5
V: TRBV28
DNA: TGTGCCAGCAGTTTTCTGCACGGTACGCGTCAGCCCCAGCATTTT
CDR3: CASSFLHGTRQPQHF

length: 18
D: TRBD2
J: TRBJ2-1
V: TRBV2
DNA: TGTGCCAGCAGTGCTAGCGGGAGGGCTCCAATCTCCTACAATGAGCAGTTCTTC
CDR3: CASSASGRAPISYNEQFF

length: 14
D: .
J: TRBJ2-2
V: TRBV6-4
DNA: TGTGCCAGCAGTGACTCGACAAACACCGGGGAGCTGTTTTTT
CDR3: CASSDSTNTGELFF

length: 18
D: TRBD2
J: TRBJ2-3
V: TRBV29-1
DNA: TGCAGCGTTGAAGATAGATCCCCACTAGCGGGAGTTCTAGATACGCAGTATTTT
CDR3: CSVEDRSPLAGVLDTQYF

length: 21
D: .
J: TRBJ1-1
V: TRBV9
DNA: TGTGCCAGCAGCCCCCCAAACTCGGGACGGCAACTACTCGGGGGGAACACTGAAGCTTTCTTT
CDR3: CASSPPNSGRQLLGGNTEAFF

length: 15
D: .
J: TRBJ2-7
V: TRBV11-2
DNA: TGTGCCAGCAGCGGAGAAGGAACGGGAGAACACGAGCAGTACTTC
CDR3: CASSGEGTGEHEQYF

length: 13
D: TRBD1
J: TRBJ2-7
V: TRBV29-1
DNA: TGCAGCGTTGGGGGACAGGGATTTTACGAGCAGTACTTC
CDR3: CSVGGQGFYEQYF

length: 18
D: .
J: TRBJ2-1
V: TRBV5-1
DNA: TGCGCCAGCAGCGGCACAGGGGTTTCAAGCGGGAGAGACAATGAGCAGTTCTTC
CDR3: CASSGTGVSSGRDNEQFF